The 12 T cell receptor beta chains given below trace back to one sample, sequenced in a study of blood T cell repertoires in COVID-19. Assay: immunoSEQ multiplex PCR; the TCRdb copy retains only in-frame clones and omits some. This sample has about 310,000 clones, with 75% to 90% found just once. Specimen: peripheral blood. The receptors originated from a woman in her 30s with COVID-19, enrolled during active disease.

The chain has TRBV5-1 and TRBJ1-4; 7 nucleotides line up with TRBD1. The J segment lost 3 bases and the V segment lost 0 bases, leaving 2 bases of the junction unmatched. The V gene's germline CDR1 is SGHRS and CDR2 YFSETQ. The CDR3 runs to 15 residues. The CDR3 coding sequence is TGCGCCAGCAGCTTGGAGGGGGCATCTAATGAAAAACTGTTTTTT. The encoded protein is CASSLEGASNEKLFF.

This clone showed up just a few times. The CDR3 coding sequence is TGCGCCAGCAGCCAACGACAGGGATGGGACACCGGGGAGCTGTTTTTT. Protein: CASSQRQGWDTGELFF. The J gene is TRBJ2-2, the V gene TRBV4-1, with TRBD1 identical over 7 bases. The CDR3 has 16 amino acids. Losses at the gene ends were 2 bases for V and 3 bases for J; bases not matched to a gene: 6. Germline CDR1 is MGHRA and CDR2 is YSYEKL.

The CDR3 DNA sequence: TGTGCCAGCAGACTTTCGGGACAGAACACTGAAGCTTTCTTT. Its translation: CASRLSGQNTEAFF. The V call is TRBV7-9, the J call TRBJ1-1; TRBD1 might be the D (6 bases). The CDR3 is 14 amino acids. V shed 6 bases and J shed 1 base, with 12 bases lying between them. Germline V gene sequence: CDR1 SEHNR, CDR2 FQNEAQ (reference sequence).

The CDR3 here is CASSRQGEETQYF. For the CDR3, the DNA is TGCGCCAGCAGCAGACAGGGGGAAGAGACCCAGTACTTC. This chain uses TRBV5-1 with TRBJ2-5, with 9 positions matching TRBD1. In germline, CDR1 is SGHRS, CDR2 YFSETQ. This CDR3 has 13 amino acids. With 4 bases clipped from V and 3 bases from J, the junction kept 1 base outside the gene matches. Drawing the rest from reference TRBV5-1 and TRBJ2-5, the complete variable domain is KAGVTQTPRYLIKTRGQQVTLSCSPISGHRSVSWYQQTPGQGLQFLFEYFSETQRNKGNFPGRFSGRQFSNSRSEMNVSTLELGDSALYLCASSRQGEETQYFGPGTRLLVL.

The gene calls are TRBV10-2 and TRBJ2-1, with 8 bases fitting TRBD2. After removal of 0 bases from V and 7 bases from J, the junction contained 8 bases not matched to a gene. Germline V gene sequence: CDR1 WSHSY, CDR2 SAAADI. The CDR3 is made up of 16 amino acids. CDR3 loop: CASSESPAGAVNEQFF. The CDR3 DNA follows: TGCGCCAGCAGTGAGTCCCCAGCGGGAGCCGTTAATGAGCAGTTCTTC.

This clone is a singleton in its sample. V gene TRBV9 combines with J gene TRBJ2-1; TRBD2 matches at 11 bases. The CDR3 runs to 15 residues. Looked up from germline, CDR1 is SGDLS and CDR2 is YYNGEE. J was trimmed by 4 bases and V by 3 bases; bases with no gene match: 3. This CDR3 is CASSAGLAEYNEQFF. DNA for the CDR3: TGTGCCAGCAGCGCGGGACTAGCGGAGTACAATGAGCAGTTCTTC. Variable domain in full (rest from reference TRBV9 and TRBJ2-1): DSGVTQTPKHLITATGQRVTLRCSPRSGDLSVYWYQQSLDQGLQFLIQYYNGEERAKGNILERFSAQQFPDLHSELNLSSLELGDSALYFCASSAGLAEYNEQFFGPGTRLTVL.

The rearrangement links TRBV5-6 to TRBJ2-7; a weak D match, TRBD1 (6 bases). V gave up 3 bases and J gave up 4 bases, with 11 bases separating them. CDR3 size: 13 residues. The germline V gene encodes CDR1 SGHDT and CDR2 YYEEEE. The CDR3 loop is CASSWGHVYEQYF. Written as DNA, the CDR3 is TGTGCCAGCAGCTGGGGACATGTATACGAGCAGTACTTC.

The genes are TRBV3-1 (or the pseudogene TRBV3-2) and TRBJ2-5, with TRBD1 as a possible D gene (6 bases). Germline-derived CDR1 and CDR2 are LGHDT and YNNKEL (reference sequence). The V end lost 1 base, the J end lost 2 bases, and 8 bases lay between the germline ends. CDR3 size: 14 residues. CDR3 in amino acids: CASSQGQEQETQYF. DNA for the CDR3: TGTGCCAGCAGCCAAGGACAGGAGCAAGAGACCCAGTACTTC.

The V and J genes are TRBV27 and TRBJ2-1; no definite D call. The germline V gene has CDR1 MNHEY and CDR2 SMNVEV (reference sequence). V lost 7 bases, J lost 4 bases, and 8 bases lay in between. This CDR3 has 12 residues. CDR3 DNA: TGTGCCAGCACAACAGCATACAATGAGCAGTTCTTC. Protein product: CASTTAYNEQFF.

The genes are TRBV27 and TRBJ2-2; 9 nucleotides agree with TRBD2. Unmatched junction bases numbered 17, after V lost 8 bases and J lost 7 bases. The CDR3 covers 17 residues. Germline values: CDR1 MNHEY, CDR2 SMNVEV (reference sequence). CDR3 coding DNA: TGTGCCAGCGCAAATCACGTTGGCGGGAGGGAGGTCGGGGAGCTGTTTTTT. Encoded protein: CASANHVGGREVGELFF.

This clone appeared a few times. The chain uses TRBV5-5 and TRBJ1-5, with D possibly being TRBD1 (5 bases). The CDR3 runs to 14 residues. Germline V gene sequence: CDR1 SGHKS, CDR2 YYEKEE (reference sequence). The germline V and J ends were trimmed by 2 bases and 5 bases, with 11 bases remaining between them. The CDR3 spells CASSFIGTDQPQHF. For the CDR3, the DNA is TGTGCCAGCAGCTTTATAGGGACTGATCAGCCCCAGCATTTT.

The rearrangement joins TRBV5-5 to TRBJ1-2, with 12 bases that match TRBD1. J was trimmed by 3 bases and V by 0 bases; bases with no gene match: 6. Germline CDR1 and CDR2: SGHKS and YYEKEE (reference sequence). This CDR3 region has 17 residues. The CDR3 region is CASSLAGQGAGDYGYTF. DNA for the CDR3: TGTGCCAGCAGCTTGGCGGGACAGGGGGCTGGGGACTATGGCTACACCTTC.